The rows below give T cell receptor beta chains drawn from one sample of a study of cytomegalovirus exposure and HLA in healthy donors. Sequenced by immunoSEQ multiplex PCR; TCRdb stores in-frame clones only, minus some. This sample has over 150,000 clones; around 80% occur once, and the top ten carry about 4.5%. The sequenced sample consisted of PBMCs. These TCRs come from a man aged 40-55 years in good health and CMV-seronegative. Each CDR3 is given with its conserved first and last residue. The D gene is left open where the match is weak. Where a row states a size, it is once, few, many or the class of an expanded clone; other rows omit it.

TRBJ2-2	NA	NA	TRBV5-6	TGTGCCAGCAGCTTGCTCGGGATGGCGAACACCGGGGAGCTGTTTTTT	CASSLLGMANTGELFF
TRBJ2-5	once	NA	TRBV6-6	TGTGCCAGCAGTGGAGCGGTACGGACCCAGTACTTC	CASSGAVRTQYF
TRBJ1-1	once	NA	TRBV20-1	TGCAGCGCGGGGGACACTGAAGCTTTCTTT	CSAGDTEAFF
TRBJ1-6	NA	NA	TRBV6-5	TGTGCCAGCAGTTCGCGGGATTCACCCCTCCACTTT	CASSSRDSPLHF
TRBJ2-3	NA	TRBD2	TRBV7-2	TGTGCCAGCAGCTTAGATACTAGCGGGGGCACAGATACGCAGTATTTT	CASSLDTSGGTDTQYF
TRBJ1-1	NA	NA	TRBV5-4	TGTGCCAGCAGCTTCAGCGTGAACACTGAAGCTTTCTTT	CASSFSVNTEAFF
TRBJ2-6	NA	NA	TRBV9	TGTGCCAGCAGCGTAGTAGGCAGGGTTTATGCTGGGGCCAACGTCCTGACTTTC	CASSVVGRVYAGANVLTF
TRBJ1-4	NA	NA	TRBV7-9	TGTGCCAGCAGCTCCGGGTCCGGGGAGGAAAAACTGTTTTTT	CASSSGSGEEKLFF
TRBJ2-7	NA	NA	TRBV2	TGTGCCAGCAGTGAACGGGCCTACGAGCAGTACTTC	CASSERAYEQYF
TRBJ2-3	NA	TRBD2	TRBV27	TGTGCCAGCAGTTTTTTCGGGGGGACAGATACGCAGTATTTT	CASSFFGGTDTQYF
TRBJ1-3	NA	TRBD1	TRBV6-1	TGTGCCAGCAGTGTAGGGACAGACGCTGGAAACACCATATATTTT	CASSVGTDAGNTIYF
TRBJ2-7	NA	TRBD1	TRBV27	TGTGCCAGCAATAGGGACAGCGTCCCCTACGAGCAGTACTTC	CASNRDSVPYEQYF
TRBJ1-2	NA	NA	TRBV23-1	TGCGCCAGCAGTCAATCGAAATCACACCATCCCGTTTCCTATGGCTACACCTTC	CASSQSKSHHPVSYGYTF
TRBJ2-7	NA	NA	TRBV2	TGTGCCACTTCAGGGCGCGGAGAGCAGTACTTC	CATSGRGEQYF
TRBJ1-6	NA	NA	TRBV11-3	TGTGCCAGCAGCTTAAGGGCGGGTTCACCCCTCCACTTT	CASSLRAGSPLHF
TRBJ2-6	once	TRBD1	TRBV5-1	TGCGCCAGCAGCTACGACAGGGGCGGCGGGGCCAACGTCCTGACTTTC	CASSYDRGGGANVLTF
TRBJ2-7	NA	TRBD1	TRBV9	TGTGCCAGCAGCGTAGGCACAGGGGGAGAGGAACAGTACTTC	CASSVGTGGEEQYF
TRBJ1-1	few	NA	TRBV4-1	TGCGCCAGCAGCCAAGGAGGTGTCTACACTGAAGCTTTCTTT	CASSQGGVYTEAFF
TRBJ1-3	NA	NA	TRBV9	TGTGCCAGCAGCGTAGCCGGGTACTCTGGAAACACCATATATTTT	CASSVAGYSGNTIYF
TRBJ2-1	once	NA	TRBV2	TGTGCCAGCAGTTTAGCGGCAAACAATGAGCAGTTCTTC	CASSLAANNEQFF
TRBJ2-1	NA	TRBD1	TRBV9	TGTGCCAGCAGCGCCGGAGGACAGGGGGCGAGGGAGCAGTTCTTC	CASSAGGQGAREQFF
TRBJ2-7	NA	TRBD1	TRBV18	TGTGCCAGCTCACCCGGCCCAGGGGGCTACGAGCAGTACTTC	CASSPGPGGYEQYF
TRBJ1-6	few	TRBD1	TRBV2	TGTGCCAGCAGTATCCGGACAGGAGCGAATTCACCCCTCCACTTT	CASSIRTGANSPLHF
TRBJ1-1	NA	TRBD1	TRBV4-1	TGCGCCAGCAGCCGAGGACAGGGCACAGTCGGAGTGGACACTGAAGCTTTCTTT	CASSRGQGTVGVDTEAFF
TRBJ1-1	few	NA	TRBV4-2	TGTGCCAGCAGCCTAAACCCGGACAGTGTGGACACTGAAGCTTTCTTT	CASSLNPDSVDTEAFF
TRBJ2-2	once	NA	TRBV2	TGTGCCAGCAGGCAGGGCCCTGAGATGTTTTTT	CASRQGPEMFF
TRBJ2-1	NA	NA	TRBV9	TGTGCCAGCAGCGTATCGGGCAGGGGCCATGAGCAGTTCTTC	CASSVSGRGHEQFF
TRBJ2-1	NA	NA	TRBV9	TGTGCCAGCAGCCCCGGAGGATGGGTGAATGAGCAGTTCTTC	CASSPGGWVNEQFF
TRBJ1-2	NA	NA	TRBV2	TGTGCCAGCAGTCTTACAGGGAGCTATGGCTACACCTTC	CASSLTGSYGYTF
TRBJ2-5	NA	NA	TRBV7-8	TGTGCCAGCACGGAACAGGAAGAGACCCAGTACTTC	CASTEQEETQYF
TRBJ1-6	NA	NA	TRBV6-1	TGTGCCAGCAGCCCCCGAGGAAACGAGAATTCACCCCTCCACTTT	CASSPRGNENSPLHF
TRBJ2-7	NA	NA	TRBV7-2	TGTGCCAGCAGCTCGGACTTTATTAACTCCTACGAGCAGTACTTC	CASSSDFINSYEQYF
TRBJ1-1	NA	TRBD1	TRBV19	TGTGCCAGTAGTCGACAGGGGGGATACTTCTTT	CASSRQGGYFF
TRBJ2-7	few	NA	TRBV30	TGTGCCTGGAGTGTAGGTGTACAGGCCACCTACGAGCAGTACTTC	CAWSVGVQATYEQYF
TRBJ2-2	NA	NA	TRBV7-9	TGTGCCAGCAGCTTCCCAGGGGGGACGAGGGTAACGAGCACCGGGGAGCTGTTTTTT	CASSFPGGTRVTSTGELFF
TRBJ2-7	once	TRBD1	TRBV28	TGTGCCAGCAGCCCCACAGGGGCCCCCTACGAGCAGTACTTC	CASSPTGAPYEQYF
TRBJ2-1	few	TRBD2	TRBV2	TGTGCCAGCAGGGCCCTGCGGGGGGGAAACAATGAGCAGTTCTTC	CASRALRGGNNEQFF
TRBJ1-5	NA	NA	TRBV27	TGTGCCAGCAGCCGTTATAGCAATCAGCCCCAGCATTTT	CASSRYSNQPQHF
TRBJ2-3	once	TRBD2	TRBV5-1	TGCGCCAGCAGCTTAGGTTCTAGCGGGGGAAGCACAGATACGCAGTATTTT	CASSLGSSGGSTDTQYF
TRBJ1-5	NA	NA	TRBV28	TGTGCCAGCAGTTCGCCCGGGACACCCCGGGGCAATCAGCCCCAGCATTTT	CASSSPGTPRGNQPQHF
TRBJ1-2	NA	TRBD1	TRBV6-5	TGTGCCAGCAGTTACTCGGTACAGGGGAAAGGCTACACCTTC	CASSYSVQGKGYTF
TRBJ2-7	NA	TRBD1	TRBV6-5	TGTGCCAGCAGTAGGGGGCGCATCTACGAGCAGTACTTC	CASSRGRIYEQYF
TRBJ2-3	NA	TRBD1	TRBV11-2	TGTGCCAGTAGCTTAAACAGGGGTTGGGATACGCAGTATTTT	CASSLNRGWDTQYF
TRBJ1-4	NA	NA	TRBV27	TGTGCCAGCCGTGGATGGGGGGACGGGGAAAAACTGTTTTTT	CASRGWGDGEKLFF
TRBJ1-2	few	NA	TRBV5-4	TGTGCCAGCAGCTCTGGAGGACAGATCTATGGCTACACCTTC	CASSSGGQIYGYTF
TRBJ1-2	NA	TRBD1	TRBV9	TGTGCCAGCGGACCTCGAGCAGGGGGCTGGGGTGGCTACACCTTC	CASGPRAGGWGGYTF